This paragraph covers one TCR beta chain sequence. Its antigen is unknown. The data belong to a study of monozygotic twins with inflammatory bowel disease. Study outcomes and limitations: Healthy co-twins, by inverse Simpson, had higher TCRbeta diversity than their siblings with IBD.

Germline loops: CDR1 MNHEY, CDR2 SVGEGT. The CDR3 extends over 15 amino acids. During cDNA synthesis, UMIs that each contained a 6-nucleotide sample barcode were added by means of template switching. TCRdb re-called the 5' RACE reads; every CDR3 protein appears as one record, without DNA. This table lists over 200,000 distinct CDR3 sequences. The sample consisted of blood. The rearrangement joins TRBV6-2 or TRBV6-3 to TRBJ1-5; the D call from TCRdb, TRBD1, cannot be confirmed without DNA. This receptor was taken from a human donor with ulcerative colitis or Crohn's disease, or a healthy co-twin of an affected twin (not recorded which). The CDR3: CASSSPGTGNQPQHF.